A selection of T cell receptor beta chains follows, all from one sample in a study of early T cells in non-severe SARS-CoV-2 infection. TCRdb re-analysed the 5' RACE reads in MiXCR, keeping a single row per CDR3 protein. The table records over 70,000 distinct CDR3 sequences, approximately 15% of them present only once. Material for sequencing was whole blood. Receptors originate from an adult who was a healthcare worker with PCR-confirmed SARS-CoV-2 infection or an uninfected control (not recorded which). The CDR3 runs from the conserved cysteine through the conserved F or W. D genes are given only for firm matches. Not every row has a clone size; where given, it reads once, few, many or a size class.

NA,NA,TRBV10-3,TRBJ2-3,TGTGCCATCAGTGCCGGGGCAGATACGCAGTATTTT,CAISAGADTQYF
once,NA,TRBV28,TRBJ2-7,TGTGCCAGCAGTTACCGGGACAAGGGGGTACCTTACGAGCAGTACTTC,CASSYRDKGVPYEQYF
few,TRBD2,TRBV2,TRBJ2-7,TGTGCCAGCAGCCGAGAAACTAGCGGGAGAGGCGAGCAGTACTTC,CASSRETSGRGEQYF
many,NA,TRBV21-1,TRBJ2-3,TGTGCCAGCACCCCATTTGCCACAGATACGCAGTATTTT,CASTPFATDTQYF
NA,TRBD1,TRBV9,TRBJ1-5,TGTGCCAGCAGCCCCGGGACAGCAAGCAATCAGCCCCAGCATTTT,CASSPGTASNQPQHF
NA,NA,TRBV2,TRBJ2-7,TGTGCCAGCAGGGCCATGGGGCCGTCCTACGAGCAGTACTTC,CASRAMGPSYEQYF
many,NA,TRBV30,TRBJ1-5,TGTGCCTGGAGTCGGGACACAAGCAATCAGCCCCAGCATTTT,CAWSRDTSNQPQHF
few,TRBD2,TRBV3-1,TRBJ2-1,TGTGCCAGCAGACCGGGACTATCATCAAATGAGCAGTTCTTC,CASRPGLSSNEQFF
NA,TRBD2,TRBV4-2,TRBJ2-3,TGTGCCAGCAGCCGACTAGCGGGAGCGACAGATACGCAGTATTTT,CASSRLAGATDTQYF
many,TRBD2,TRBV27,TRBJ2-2,TGTGCCAGCAGTTTATTGGGCGGGAGGGGGACCGGGGAGCTGTTTTTT,CASSLLGGRGTGELFF
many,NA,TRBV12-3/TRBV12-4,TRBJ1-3,TGTGCCAGCAGTTTCGCAGGGCCTGGAAACACCATATATTTT,CASSFAGPGNTIYF
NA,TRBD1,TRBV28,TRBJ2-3,TGTGCCAGCAGTTGGGACAGGGGCCAGGTTACGCAGTATTTT,CASSWDRGQVTQYF
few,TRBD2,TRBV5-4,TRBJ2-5,TGTGCCAGCTCCCAGGGAGGGGAAGAGACCCAGTACTTC,CASSQGGEETQYF
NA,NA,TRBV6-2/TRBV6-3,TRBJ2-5,TGTGCCAGCAGTCACCCGGGACGGGGAGCCCAGTACTTC,CASSHPGRGAQYF
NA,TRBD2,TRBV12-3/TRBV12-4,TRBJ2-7,TGTGCCAGCAGTTCCCTTCGGGTAGCGGGAGGGCTCGAGCAGTACTTC,CASSSLRVAGGLEQYF
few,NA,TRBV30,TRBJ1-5,TGTGCCTGGAGTCTACAGGGAGGTCAGCCCCAGCATTTT,CAWSLQGGQPQHF
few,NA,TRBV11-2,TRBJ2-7,TGTGCCAGCAGCTTAGATCCTGGGTACGAGCAGTACTTC,CASSLDPGYEQYF
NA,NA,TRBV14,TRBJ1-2,TGTGCCAGCAGCCAAATGCCGGGTGGCTACACCTTC,CASSQMPGGYTF
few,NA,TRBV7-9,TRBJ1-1,TGTGCCAGCAGCCCTTCTGCCTTGACGGACACTGAAGCTTTCTTT,CASSPSALTDTEAFF
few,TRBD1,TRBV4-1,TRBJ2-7,TGCGCCAGCAGCCATCGACAGGGGTCTGACTACGAGCAGTACTTC,CASSHRQGSDYEQYF
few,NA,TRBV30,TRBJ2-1,TGTGCCTGGAGTGGTCTATACAATGAGCAGTTCTTC,CAWSGLYNEQFF
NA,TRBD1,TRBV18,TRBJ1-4,TGTGCCAGCTCGTACCGACAGGGCAGCGGTAATGAAAAACTGTTTTTT,CASSYRQGSGNEKLFF
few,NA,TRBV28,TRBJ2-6,TGTGCCAGCAGTCCCCGGGGTAGAGGGCCAGGTGGGGCCAACGTCCTGACTTTC,CASSPRGRGPGGANVLTF
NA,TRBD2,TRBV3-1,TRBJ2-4,TGTGCCAGCAGCCAGCGGGAGTTGAACATTCAGTACTTC,CASSQRELNIQYF
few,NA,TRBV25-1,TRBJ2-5,TGTGCCAGCAGTGAATATACGGGATCCGAGACCCAGTACTTC,CASSEYTGSETQYF
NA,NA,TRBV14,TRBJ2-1,TGTGCCAGCAGCTTAAACAGGGTTTTTGTCCATGAGCAGTTCTTC,CASSLNRVFVHEQFF
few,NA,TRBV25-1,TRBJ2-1,TGTGCCAGCAGTGAGCGGGGTGGCTCCTACAATGAGCAGTTCTTC,CASSERGGSYNEQFF
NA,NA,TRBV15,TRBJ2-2,TGTGCCACCAGCAGAGATCCTTTTTCTTCCGGGGAGCTGTTTTTT,CATSRDPFSSGELFF
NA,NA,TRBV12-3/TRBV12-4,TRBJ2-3,TGTGCCAGCAGTTTAGGGACTCCCATCACTAGCACAGATACGCAGTATTTT,CASSLGTPITSTDTQYF
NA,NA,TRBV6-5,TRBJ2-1,TGTGCCAGCAGTGTTCGCAGCTCCTACAATGAGCAGTTCTTC,CASSVRSSYNEQFF
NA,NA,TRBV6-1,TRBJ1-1,TGTGCCAGCAGTGAACACGATCAGGGGCGGCCAGCTTTCTTT,CASSEHDQGRPAFF
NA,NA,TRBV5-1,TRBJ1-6,TGCGCCAGCAGCCGGACAGATGTCGATTCACCCCTCCACTTT,CASSRTDVDSPLHF
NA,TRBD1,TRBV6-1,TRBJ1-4,TGTGCCAGCACTATGGACAGGGGGATTGAACTGTTTTTT,CASTMDRGIELFF
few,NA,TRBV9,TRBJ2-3,TGTGCCAGCAGCCTCGCCTCCCTCGGGGATACGCAGTATTTT,CASSLASLGDTQYF
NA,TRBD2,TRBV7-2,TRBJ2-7,TGTGCCAGCACCCTTACCCTAGCGGGATACGAGCAGTACTTC,CASTLTLAGYEQYF
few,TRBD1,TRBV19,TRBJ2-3,TGTGCCAGTAGTTCCCGGACAGGTTCCCCCACAGATACGCAGTATTTT,CASSSRTGSPTDTQYF
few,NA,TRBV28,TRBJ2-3,TGTGCCAGCACCCTCCACCCCTCCAGCACAGATACGCAGTATTTT,CASTLHPSSTDTQYF
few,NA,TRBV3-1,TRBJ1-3,TGTGCCAGCAGCCCACCAGGGAATATCGGAAACACCATATATTTT,CASSPPGNIGNTIYF
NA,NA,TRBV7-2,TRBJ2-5,TGTGCCAGCAGCTTTGGCAGGGGCGAGACCCAGTACTTC,CASSFGRGETQYF
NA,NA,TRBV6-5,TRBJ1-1,TGTGCCAGCGGACCCCTGGGAGATACTGAAGCTTTCTTT,CASGPLGDTEAFF
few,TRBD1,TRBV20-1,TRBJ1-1,TGCAGTGCTAGCCAAACGACAGGGGCGGGGAACACTGAAGCTTTCTTT,CSASQTTGAGNTEAFF
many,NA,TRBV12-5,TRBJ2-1,TGTGCTAGTGGTTTGGTACTGGGAGAGGGATCCCACAATGAGCAGTTCTTC,CASGLVLGEGSHNEQFF
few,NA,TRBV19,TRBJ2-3,TGTGCCAGTAGTATTAGCGGTCTCACAGATACGCAGTATTTT,CASSISGLTDTQYF